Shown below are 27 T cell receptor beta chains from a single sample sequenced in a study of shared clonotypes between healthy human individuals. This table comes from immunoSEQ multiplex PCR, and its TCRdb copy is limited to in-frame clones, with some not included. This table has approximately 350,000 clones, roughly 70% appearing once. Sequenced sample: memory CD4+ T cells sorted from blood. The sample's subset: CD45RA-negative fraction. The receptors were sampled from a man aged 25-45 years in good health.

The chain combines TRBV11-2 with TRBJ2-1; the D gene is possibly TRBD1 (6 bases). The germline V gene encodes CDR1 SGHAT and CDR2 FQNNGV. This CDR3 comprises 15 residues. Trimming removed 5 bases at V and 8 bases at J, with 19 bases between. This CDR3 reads CASSPRLGQTHEQFF. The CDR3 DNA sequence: TGTGCCAGCAGCCCTCGGTTAGGACAGACGCATGAGCAGTTCTTC.

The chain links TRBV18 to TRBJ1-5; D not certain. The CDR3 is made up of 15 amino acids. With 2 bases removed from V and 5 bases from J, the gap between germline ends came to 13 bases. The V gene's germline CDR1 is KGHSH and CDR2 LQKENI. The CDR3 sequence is CASSPFRGDDQPQHF. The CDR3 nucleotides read TGTGCCAGCTCACCATTTAGAGGAGATGATCAGCCCCAGCATTTT. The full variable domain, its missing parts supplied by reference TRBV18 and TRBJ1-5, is NAGVMQNPRHLVRRRGQEARLRCSPMKGHSHVYWYRQLPEEGLKFMVYLQKENIIDESGMPKERFSAEFPKEGPSILRIQQVVRGDSAAYFCASSPFRGDDQPQHFGDGTRLSIL.

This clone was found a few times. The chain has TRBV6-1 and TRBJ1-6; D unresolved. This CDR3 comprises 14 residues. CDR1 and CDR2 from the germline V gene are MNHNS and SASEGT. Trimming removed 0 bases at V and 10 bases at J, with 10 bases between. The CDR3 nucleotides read TGTGCCAGCAGTGAAGCGGTCAATTACTCACCCCTCCACTTT. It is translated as CASSEAVNYSPLHF.

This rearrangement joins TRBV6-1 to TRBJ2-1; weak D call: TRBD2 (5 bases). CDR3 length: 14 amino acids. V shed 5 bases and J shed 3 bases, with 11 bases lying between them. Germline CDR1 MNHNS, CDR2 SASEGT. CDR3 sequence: CASSNLANYNEQFF. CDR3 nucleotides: TGTGCCAGCAGTAATTTAGCGAACTACAATGAGCAGTTCTTC.

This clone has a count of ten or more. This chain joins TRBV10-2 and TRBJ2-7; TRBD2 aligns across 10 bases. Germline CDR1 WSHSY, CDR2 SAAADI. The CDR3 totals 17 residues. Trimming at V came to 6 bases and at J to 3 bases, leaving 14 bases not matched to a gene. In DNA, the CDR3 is TGCGCCAGCAGCCGACTAGCGGGTGGTACTTCTAACTACGAGCAGTACTTC. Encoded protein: CASSRLAGGTSNYEQYF.

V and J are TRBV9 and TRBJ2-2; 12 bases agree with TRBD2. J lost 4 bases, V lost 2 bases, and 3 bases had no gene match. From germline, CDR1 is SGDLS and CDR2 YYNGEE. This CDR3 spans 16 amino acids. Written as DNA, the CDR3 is TGTGCCAGCAGCGTCCTAGCGGGAGGGCCCACCGGGGAGCTGTTTTTT. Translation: CASSVLAGGPTGELFF.

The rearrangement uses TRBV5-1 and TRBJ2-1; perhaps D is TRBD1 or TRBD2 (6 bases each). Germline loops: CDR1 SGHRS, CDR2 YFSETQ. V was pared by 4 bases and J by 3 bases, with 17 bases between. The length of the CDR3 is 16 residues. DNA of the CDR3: TGCGCCAGCAGCGACCACAGGGACTCCCTCTACAATGAGCAGTTCTTC. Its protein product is CASSDHRDSLYNEQFF.

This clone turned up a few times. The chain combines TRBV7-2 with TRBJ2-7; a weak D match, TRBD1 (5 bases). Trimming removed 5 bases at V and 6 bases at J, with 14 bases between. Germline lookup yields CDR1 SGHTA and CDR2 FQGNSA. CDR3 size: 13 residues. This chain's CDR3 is CASSPVAGREQYF. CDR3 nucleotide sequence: TGTGCCAGCAGCCCGGTAGCAGGGCGCGAGCAGTACTTC.

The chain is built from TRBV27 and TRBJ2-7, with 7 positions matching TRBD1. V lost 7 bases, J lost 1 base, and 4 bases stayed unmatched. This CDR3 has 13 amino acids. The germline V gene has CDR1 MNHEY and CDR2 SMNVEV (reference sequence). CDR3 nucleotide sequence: TGTGCCAGCAAAGGGACAGTATCCTACGAGCAGTACTTC. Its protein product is CASKGTVSYEQYF.

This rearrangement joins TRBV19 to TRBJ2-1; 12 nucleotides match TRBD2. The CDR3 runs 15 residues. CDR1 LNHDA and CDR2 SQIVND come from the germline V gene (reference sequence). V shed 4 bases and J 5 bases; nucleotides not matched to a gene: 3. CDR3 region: CASSNGLAGNNEQFF. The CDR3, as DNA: TGTGCCAGTAGTAATGGACTAGCGGGAAACAATGAGCAGTTCTTC.

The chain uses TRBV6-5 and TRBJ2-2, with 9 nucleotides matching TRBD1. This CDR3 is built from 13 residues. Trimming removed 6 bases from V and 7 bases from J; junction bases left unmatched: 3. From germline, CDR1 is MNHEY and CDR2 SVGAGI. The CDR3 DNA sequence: TGTGCCAGCAGGGACAGGGGCGGCGGGGAGCTGTTTTTT. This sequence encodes CASRDRGGGELFF.

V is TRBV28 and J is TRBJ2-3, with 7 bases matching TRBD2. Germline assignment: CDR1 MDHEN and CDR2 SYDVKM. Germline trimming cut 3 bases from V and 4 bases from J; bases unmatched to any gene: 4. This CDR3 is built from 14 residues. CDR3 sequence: CASSLGGNSDTQYF. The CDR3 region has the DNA TGTGCCAGCAGTTTGGGGGGGAACTCAGATACGCAGTATTTT. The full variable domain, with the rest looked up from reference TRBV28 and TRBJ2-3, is DVKVTQSSRYLVKRTGEKVFLECVQDMDHENMFWYRQDPGLGLRLIYFSYDVKMKEKGDIPEGYSVSREKKERFSLILESASTNQTSMYLCASSLGGNSDTQYFGPGTRLTVL.

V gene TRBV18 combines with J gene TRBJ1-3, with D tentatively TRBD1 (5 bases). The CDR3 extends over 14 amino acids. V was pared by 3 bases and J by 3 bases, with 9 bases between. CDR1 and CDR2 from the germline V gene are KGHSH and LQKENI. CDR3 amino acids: CASSPTVFGNTIYF. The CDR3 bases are TGTGCCAGCTCACCGACAGTTTTTGGAAACACCATATATTTT.

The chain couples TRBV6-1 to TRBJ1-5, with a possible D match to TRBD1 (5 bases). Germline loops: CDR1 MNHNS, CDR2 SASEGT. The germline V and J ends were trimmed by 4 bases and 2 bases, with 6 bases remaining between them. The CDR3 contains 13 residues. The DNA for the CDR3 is TGTGCCAGCAGTGCCAGGGGCAATCAGCCCCAGCATTTT. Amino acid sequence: CASSARGNQPQHF.

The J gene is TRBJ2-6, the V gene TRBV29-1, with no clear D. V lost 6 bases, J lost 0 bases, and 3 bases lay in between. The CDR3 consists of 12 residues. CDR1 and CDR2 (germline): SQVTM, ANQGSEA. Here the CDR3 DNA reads TGCAGCGTAGACTCTGGGGCCAACGTCCTGACTTTC. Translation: CSVDSGANVLTF.

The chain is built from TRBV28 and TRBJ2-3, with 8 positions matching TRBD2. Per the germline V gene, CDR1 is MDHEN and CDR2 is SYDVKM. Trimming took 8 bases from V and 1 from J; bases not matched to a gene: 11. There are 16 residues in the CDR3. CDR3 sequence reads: CASQTPRREGTDTQYF. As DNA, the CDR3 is TGTGCCAGCCAAACCCCCAGGCGGGAGGGCACAGATACGCAGTATTTT.

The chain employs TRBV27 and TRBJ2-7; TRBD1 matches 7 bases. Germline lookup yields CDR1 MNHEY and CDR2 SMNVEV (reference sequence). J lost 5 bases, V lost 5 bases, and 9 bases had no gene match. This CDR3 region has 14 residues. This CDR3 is CASSVQGYGNEQYF. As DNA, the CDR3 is TGTGCCAGCAGTGTACAGGGGTATGGAAACGAGCAGTACTTC.

Written as DNA, the CDR3 is TGTGCCAGCAGCCCCAGCGGGAGGGAGTGGGGCGAGCAGTACTTC. Its translation: CASSPSGREWGEQYF. The genes are TRBV7-2 and TRBJ2-7; the match to TRBD2 covers 10 bases. The CDR3 has 15 residues. J gave up 6 bases and V 5 bases, and 10 bases lay outside the gene matches. Germline lookup yields CDR1 SGHTA and CDR2 FQGNSA.

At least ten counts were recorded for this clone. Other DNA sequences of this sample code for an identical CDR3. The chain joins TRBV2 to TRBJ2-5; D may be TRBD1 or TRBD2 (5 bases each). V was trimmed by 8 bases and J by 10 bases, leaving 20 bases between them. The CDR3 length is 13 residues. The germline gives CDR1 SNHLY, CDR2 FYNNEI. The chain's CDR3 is CASGGADLGDQYF. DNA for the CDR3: TGTGCCAGCGGGGGTGCGGACCTGGGGGACCAGTACTTC.

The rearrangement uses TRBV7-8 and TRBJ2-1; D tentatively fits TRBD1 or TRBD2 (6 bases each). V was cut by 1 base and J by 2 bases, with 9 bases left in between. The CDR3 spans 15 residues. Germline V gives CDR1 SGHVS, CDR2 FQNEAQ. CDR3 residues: CASSLVGGAYNEQFF. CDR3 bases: TGTGCCAGCAGCTTAGTGGGGGGCGCCTACAATGAGCAGTTCTTC.

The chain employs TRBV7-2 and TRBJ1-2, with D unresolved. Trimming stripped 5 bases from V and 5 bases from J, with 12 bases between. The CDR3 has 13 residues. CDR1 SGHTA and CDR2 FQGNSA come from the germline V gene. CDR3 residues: CASSPTVGYGYTF. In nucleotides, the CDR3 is TGTGCCAGCAGCCCGACTGTGGGATATGGCTACACCTTC.

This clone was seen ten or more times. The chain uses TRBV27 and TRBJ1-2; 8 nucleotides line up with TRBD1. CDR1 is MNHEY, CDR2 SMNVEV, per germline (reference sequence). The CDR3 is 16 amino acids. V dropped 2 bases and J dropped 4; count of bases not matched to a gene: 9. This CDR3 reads CASSLIGTGPSYGYTF. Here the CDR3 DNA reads TGTGCCAGCAGTTTAATCGGGACAGGTCCAAGCTATGGCTACACCTTC.

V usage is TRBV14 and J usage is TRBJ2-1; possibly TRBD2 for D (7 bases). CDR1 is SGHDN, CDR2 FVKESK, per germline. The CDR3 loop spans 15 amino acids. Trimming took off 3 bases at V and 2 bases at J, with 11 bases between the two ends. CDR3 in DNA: TGTGCCAGCAGCCATGGGGGGGGCCCCTACAATGAGCAGTTCTTC. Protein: CASSHGGGPYNEQFF. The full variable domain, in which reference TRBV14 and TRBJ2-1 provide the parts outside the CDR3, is EAGVTQFPSHSVIEKGQTVTLRCDPISGHDNLYWYRRVMGKEIKFLLHFVKESKQDESGMPNNRFLAERTGGTYSTLKVQPAELEDSGVYFCASSHGGGPYNEQFFGPGTRLTVL.

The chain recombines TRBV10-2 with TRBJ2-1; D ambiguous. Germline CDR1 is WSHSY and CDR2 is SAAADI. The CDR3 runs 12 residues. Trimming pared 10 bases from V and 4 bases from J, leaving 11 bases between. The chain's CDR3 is CATSLDYNEQFF. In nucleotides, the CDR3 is TGCGCCACCTCACTCGATTACAATGAGCAGTTCTTC.

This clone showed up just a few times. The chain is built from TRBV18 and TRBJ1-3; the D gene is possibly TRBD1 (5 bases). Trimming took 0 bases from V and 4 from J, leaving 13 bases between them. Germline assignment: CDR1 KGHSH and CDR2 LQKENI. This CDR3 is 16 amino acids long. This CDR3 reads CASSPPNAGPGNTIYF. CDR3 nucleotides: TGTGCCAGCTCACCACCCAATGCGGGGCCCGGAAACACCATATATTTT.

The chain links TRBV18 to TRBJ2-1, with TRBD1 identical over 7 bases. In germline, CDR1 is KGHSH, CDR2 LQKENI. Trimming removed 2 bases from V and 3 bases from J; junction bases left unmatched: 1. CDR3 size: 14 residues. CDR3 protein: CASSPGTVYNEQFF. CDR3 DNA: TGTGCCAGCTCACCAGGGACAGTCTACAATGAGCAGTTCTTC. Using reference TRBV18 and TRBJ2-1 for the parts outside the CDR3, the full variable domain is NAGVMQNPRHLVRRRGQEARLRCSPMKGHSHVYWYRQLPEEGLKFMVYLQKENIIDESGMPKERFSAEFPKEGPSILRIQQVVRGDSAAYFCASSPGTVYNEQFFGPGTRLTVL.

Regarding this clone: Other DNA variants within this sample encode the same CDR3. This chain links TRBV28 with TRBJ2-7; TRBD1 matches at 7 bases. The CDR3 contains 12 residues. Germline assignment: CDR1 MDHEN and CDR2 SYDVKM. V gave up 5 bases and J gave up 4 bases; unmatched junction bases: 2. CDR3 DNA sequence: TGTGCCAGCAGTCTCAGGGGGTACGAGCAGTACTTC. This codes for CASSLRGYEQYF.